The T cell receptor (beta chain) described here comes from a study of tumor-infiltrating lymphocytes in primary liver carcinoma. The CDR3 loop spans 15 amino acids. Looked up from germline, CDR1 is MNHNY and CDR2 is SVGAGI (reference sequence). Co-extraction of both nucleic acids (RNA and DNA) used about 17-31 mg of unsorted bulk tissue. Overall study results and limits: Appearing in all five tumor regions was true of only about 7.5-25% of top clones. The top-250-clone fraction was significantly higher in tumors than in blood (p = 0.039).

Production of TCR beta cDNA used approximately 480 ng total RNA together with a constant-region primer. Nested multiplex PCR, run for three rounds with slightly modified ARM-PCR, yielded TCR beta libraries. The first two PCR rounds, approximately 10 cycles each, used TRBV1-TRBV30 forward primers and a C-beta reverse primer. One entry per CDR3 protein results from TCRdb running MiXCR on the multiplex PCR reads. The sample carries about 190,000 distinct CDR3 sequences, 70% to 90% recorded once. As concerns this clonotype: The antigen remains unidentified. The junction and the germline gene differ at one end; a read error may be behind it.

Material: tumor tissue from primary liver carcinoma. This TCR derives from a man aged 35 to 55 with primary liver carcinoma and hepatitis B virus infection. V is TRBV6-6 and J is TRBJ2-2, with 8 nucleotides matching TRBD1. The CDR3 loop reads CASSSLTGVSGGLFF. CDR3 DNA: TGTGCCAGCAGTTCCCTGACAGGGGTTTCTGGGGGGCTGTTTTTT.